This TCR beta chain originates from a study of blood T cell repertoires in COVID-19. The data were produced by immunoSEQ multiplex PCR, yet TCRdb's version contains in-frame clones alone and is incomplete. The sample carries about 120,000 clones, around 89% recorded once. From germline, CDR1 is SGHRS and CDR2 YFSETQ. V shed 0 bases and J shed 6 bases, with 6 bases lying between them. The CDR3 is 13 residues long. This sequence joins TRBV5-1 and TRBJ2-2, with D perhaps matching TRBD1 (5 bases). Specimen: peripheral blood. The TCR comes from a man aged 45-60 years with acute or convalescent COVID-19. CDR3 in DNA: TGCGCCAGCAGCTTGGAAGGGGCCGGGGAGCTGTTTTTT. This translates into CASSLEGAGELFF.